This T cell receptor beta chain originates from a study of cytomegalovirus exposure and HLA in healthy donors. The PCR made use of 60 Vbeta and 13 Jbeta primers. Produced via immunoSEQ multiplex PCR; TCRdb's table is partial and in-frame only. The table shows more than 90,000 clones, with roughly 80% occurring only once. The CDR3 spans 17 residues. CDR1 is SGHDN and CDR2 is FVKESK in the germline V gene. The J segment lost 4 bases and the V segment lost 0 bases, leaving 7 bases of the junction unmatched. The material sequenced was PBMCs. The clonotype comes from a man in his forties or fifties in good health and CMV-seropositive. This sequence joins TRBV14 and TRBJ2-3; TRBD2 aligns across 10 bases. CDR3 residues: CASSQEWVLAGSDTQYF. The CDR3 nucleotides are TGTGCCAGCAGCCAAGAATGGGTACTAGCGGGGTCAGATACGCAGTATTTT. Based on the CDR3 plus reference TRBV14 and TRBJ2-3, the full variable domain is EAGVTQFPSHSVIEKGQTVTLRCDPISGHDNLYWYRRVMGKEIKFLLHFVKESKQDESGMPNNRFLAERTGGTYSTLKVQPAELEDSGVYFCASSQEWVLAGSDTQYFGPGTRLTVL.